The 20 T cell receptor beta chains given below trace back to one sample, sequenced in a study of T cell clonotyping in hematopoietic cell transplantation. Time point meaning: recipient sample about 28 days before transplant, after cytoreduction. Only in-frame clones appear in the TCRdb table, and some are missing; sequencing was by immunoSEQ multiplex PCR. This sample has 35,000 to 45,000 clones; over 85% occur once, and the top ten carry around 1.5%. The specimen comprised peripheral blood mononuclear cells, sampled before stem cell transplant. These receptors were collected from a man in his forties with chronic myeloid leukemia. Some clones in this sample may be carry-over from other donors' samples.

The chain joins TRBV28 to TRBJ2-3; the D gene is possibly TRBD1 (6 bases). The germline V and J ends were trimmed by 4 bases and 2 bases, with 10 bases remaining between them. Germline V gene sequence: CDR1 MDHEN, CDR2 SYDVKM. The CDR3 contains 14 residues. CDR3 DNA sequence: TGTGCCAGCAGTTCTCAGGGACACACAGATACGCAGTATTTT. Protein product: CASSSQGHTDTQYF.

This sequence joins TRBV14 and TRBJ2-7; D ambiguous. The CDR3 runs 12 residues. V was cut by 1 base and J by 4 bases, with 5 bases left in between. Germline CDR1 SGHDN, CDR2 FVKESK. CDR3: CASSQARYEQYF. The DNA for the CDR3 is TGTGCCAGCAGCCAAGCCAGGTACGAGCAGTACTTC.

This chain uses TRBV5-6 with TRBJ1-6; TRBD1 might be the D (5 bases). This CDR3 is built from 14 residues. The V end was cut by 0 bases, the J end by 13 bases, with 14 bases between. The germline V gene encodes CDR1 SGHDT and CDR2 YYEEEE. The DNA of the CDR3 is TGTGCCAGCAGCTTGGCCGACGGGGCCTGGCCCCTCCACTTT. The encoded protein is CASSLADGAWPLHF.

The gene calls are TRBV7-2 and TRBJ1-1, with 7 bases that match TRBD1. The CDR3 contains 14 residues. Germline CDR1 SGHTA, CDR2 FQGNSA. Trimming took 6 bases from V and 8 from J; bases not matched to a gene: 12. CDR3 sequence: CASSPPTGRLEAFF. CDR3 nucleotides: TGTGCCAGCAGTCCACCGACAGGGCGTCTAGAAGCTTTCTTT. Variable domain in full (rest from reference TRBV7-2 and TRBJ1-1): GAGVSQSPSNKVTEKGKDVELRCDPISGHTALYWYRQSLGQGLEFLIYFQGNSAPDKSGLPSDRFSAERTGGSVSTLTIQRTQQEDSAVYLCASSPPTGRLEAFFGQGTRLTVV.

The V call is TRBV28, the J call TRBJ2-7; 10 nucleotides line up with TRBD1. The CDR3 runs to 17 residues. CDR1 is MDHEN and CDR2 is SYDVKM in the germline V gene. The junction had 12 bases not matched to a gene; V was cut back by 4 bases and J by 3 bases. The CDR3 protein is CASSSQTGGISFYEQYF. The CDR3 nucleotides read TGTGCCAGCAGTTCTCAGACAGGGGGCATATCCTTCTACGAGCAGTACTTC. Combining the CDR3 with reference TRBV28 and TRBJ2-7 gives the whole variable domain DVKVTQSSRYLVKRTGEKVFLECVQDMDHENMFWYRQDPGLGLRLIYFSYDVKMKEKGDIPEGYSVSREKKERFSLILESASTNQTSMYLCASSSQTGGISFYEQYFGPGTRLTVT.

The genes are TRBV21-1 and TRBJ2-3; the DNA was not used to check the table's D call, TRBD2. TRBV21-1 is given as a pseudogene. CDR3 length: 15 residues. For the CDR3, the DNA is TGTGCCAGCAGCCCTTACCGGGGAGCCAAGTTAACGCAGTATTTT. The encoded protein is CASSPYRGAKLTQYF.

This chain uses TRBV7-8 with TRBJ1-1, with D possibly TRBD1 on 5 matching bases. Trimming pared 5 bases from V and 0 bases from J, leaving 10 bases between. CDR1 SGHVS and CDR2 FQNEAQ come from the germline V gene. The CDR3 is made up of 14 amino acids. CDR3: CASSVGTVNTEAFF. CDR3 sequence (DNA): TGTGCCAGCAGCGTAGGGACGGTGAACACTGAAGCTTTCTTT.

The V call is TRBV5-8, the J call TRBJ1-5; D gene unclear. Trimming cost V 3 bases and J 2 bases, with 9 bases left between them. Germline loops: CDR1 SGHTS, CDR2 YDEGEE. The CDR3 covers 14 residues. CDR3 nucleotide sequence: TGTGCCAGCAGCTGGACCTCGGGCAATCAGCCCCAGCATTTT. It is translated as CASSWTSGNQPQHF. The whole variable domain, remainder taken from reference TRBV5-8 and TRBJ1-5, is EAGVTQSPTHLIKTRGQQATLRCSPISGHTSVYWYQQALGLGLQFLLWYDEGEERNRGNFPPRFSGRQFPNYSSELNVNALELEDSALYLCASSWTSGNQPQHFGDGTRLSIL.

V gene TRBV5-1 combines with J gene TRBJ1-6; possible D gene TRBD1, 6 bases. This CDR3 is built from 14 residues. V was shortened by 0 bases and J by 8 bases, with 9 bases between the two germline ends. CDR1 is SGHRS, CDR2 YFSETQ, per germline. Written as DNA, the CDR3 is TGCGCCAGCAGCTTGGACAGGGTCTATTCACCCCTCCACTTT. The encoded protein is CASSLDRVYSPLHF.

The rearrangement uses TRBV4-2 and TRBJ1-1, with D uncertain. Germline V gives CDR1 LGHNA, CDR2 YNFKEQ. The CDR3 runs 14 residues. Trimming shortened V by 0 bases and J by 0 bases, and 5 bases separated the two germline ends. This CDR3 reads CASSQERVNTEAFF. In nucleotides, the CDR3 is TGTGCCAGCAGCCAAGAGCGGGTGAACACTGAAGCTTTCTTT.

The rearrangement joins TRBV11-2 to TRBJ2-5, with 9 nucleotides matching TRBD2. Germline CDR1 SGHAT, CDR2 FQNNGV. With V trimmed by 2 bases and J by 5 bases, 9 bases remained unmatched. This CDR3 spans 16 amino acids. CDR3 sequence: CASSLILAGVLETQYF. CDR3 in DNA: TGTGCCAGCAGCTTAATCTTAGCGGGGGTTCTGGAGACCCAGTACTTC.

The rearrangement uses TRBV2 and TRBJ2-2; 7 bases agree with TRBD1. The V segment lost 6 bases and the J segment 2 bases; nucleotides outside the gene matches: 3. The CDR3 covers 14 residues. Per the germline V gene, CDR1 is SNHLY and CDR2 is FYNNEI. The CDR3 loop is CASRAGGNTGELFF. Here the CDR3 DNA reads TGTGCCAGCAGAGCAGGGGGTAACACCGGGGAGCTGTTTTTT.

The J gene is TRBJ1-5, the V gene TRBV2; TRBD1 matches at 10 bases. The junction had 9 bases not matched to a gene; V was cut back by 2 bases and J by 5 bases. The CDR3 extends over 17 amino acids. CDR1 and CDR2 from the germline V gene are SNHLY and FYNNEI. In DNA form, the CDR3 reads TGTGCCAGCAGTGAAAGTGCCGGGACAGGGGTCGATCAGCCCCAGCATTTT. Translated, it gives CASSESAGTGVDQPQHF.

The gene calls are TRBV6-1 and TRBJ1-5; 9 bases agree with TRBD1. After removal of 5 bases from V and 5 bases from J, the junction contained 1 base not matched to a gene. Germline CDR1 and CDR2: MNHNS and SASEGT. CDR3 size: 13 residues. The CDR3 bases are TGTGCCAGCAGTAGGACAGGGGATCAGCCCCAGCATTTT. Translation: CASSRTGDQPQHF.

The V call is TRBV20-1, the J call TRBJ2-5; D is unclear. The germline V gene has CDR1 DFQATT and CDR2 SNEGSKA (reference sequence). The V end lost 6 bases, the J end lost 7 bases, and 9 bases lay between the germline ends. CDR3 length: 10 residues. The CDR3 spells CSATRRTQYF. DNA of the CDR3: TGCAGTGCCACCCGGCGGACCCAGTACTTC.

In its sample, this clone was seen a few times. Other DNA sequences in the same sample also yield this CDR3. The genes are TRBV7-2 and TRBJ1-5; D may be TRBD1 (5 bases). CDR1 and CDR2 (germline): SGHTA, FQGNSA. The CDR3 length is 15 residues. V was pared by 0 bases and J by 1 base, with 7 bases between. CDR3 in amino acids: CASSLAWDSNQPQHF. In DNA form, the CDR3 reads TGTGCCAGCAGCTTAGCATGGGACAGCAATCAGCCCCAGCATTTT.

The chain employs TRBV2 and TRBJ1-2; tentative D call: TRBD1 (5 bases). The V and J ends lost 6 bases and 0 bases respectively, with 8 bases between them. The germline CDR1 and CDR2 sequences are SNHLY and FYNNEI. The CDR3 covers 13 residues. The CDR3 protein is CASRLTANYGYTF. The CDR3 DNA sequence: TGTGCCAGCAGGTTGACAGCTAACTATGGCTACACCTTC.

The rearrangement joins TRBV29-1 to TRBJ2-7; D may be TRBD1 (5 bases). Germline values: CDR1 SQVTM, CDR2 ANQGSEA. The CDR3 has 11 amino acids. V was clipped by 6 bases and J by 7 bases, with 13 bases between them. CDR3: CSVSDMLEQYF. Written as DNA, the CDR3 is TGCAGCGTCTCGGACATGTTGGAGCAGTACTTC.

V usage is TRBV7-8 and J usage is TRBJ1-1; no definite D call. The CDR3 has 13 residues. Trimming cost V 5 bases and J 8 bases, with 15 bases left between them. Germline V lookup: CDR1 SGHVS, CDR2 FQNEAQ. The CDR3 region has the DNA TGTGCCAGCAGCCCTCAGAGGCCCGAGGAAGCTTTCTTT. It is translated as CASSPQRPEEAFF.

This chain joins TRBV19 and TRBJ1-3; D might be TRBD1 (5 bases). The V and J ends lost 5 bases and 8 bases respectively, with 10 bases between them. The V gene's germline CDR1 is LNHDA and CDR2 SQIVND (reference sequence). This CDR3 has 12 amino acids. The CDR3 loop reads CASSPFRDTIYF. DNA for the CDR3: TGTGCCAGTAGTCCGTTCAGGGACACCATATATTTT.